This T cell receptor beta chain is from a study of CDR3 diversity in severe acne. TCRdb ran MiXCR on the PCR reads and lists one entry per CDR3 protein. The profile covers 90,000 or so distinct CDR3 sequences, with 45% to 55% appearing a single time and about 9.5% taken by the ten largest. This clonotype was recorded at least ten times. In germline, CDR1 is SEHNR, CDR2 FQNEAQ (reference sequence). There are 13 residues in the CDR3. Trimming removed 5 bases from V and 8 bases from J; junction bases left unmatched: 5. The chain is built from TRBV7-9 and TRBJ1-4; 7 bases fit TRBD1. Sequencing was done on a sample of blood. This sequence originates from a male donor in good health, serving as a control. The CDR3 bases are TGTGCCAGCAGCCAGGGGGGGCGGGAAAAACTGTTTTTT. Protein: CASSQGGREKLFF. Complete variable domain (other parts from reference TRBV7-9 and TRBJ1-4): DTGVSQNPRHKITKRGQNVTFRCDPISEHNRLYWYRQTLGQGPEFLTYFQNEAQLEKSRLLSDRFSAERPKGSFSTLEIQRTEQGDSAMYLCASSQGGREKLFFGSGTQLSVL.